The rows below give T cell receptor beta chains drawn from one sample of a study of control samples from healthy donors and cancer patients. This table comes from immunoSEQ multiplex PCR, and its TCRdb copy is limited to in-frame clones, with some not included. The sample has about 130,000 clones; more than 85% are singletons. Specimen: blood. The receptors shown here come from a man in his late teens or twenties in good health. Both conserved end residues are part of each CDR3. Fields, in order: J gene, V gene, CDR3 length, CDR3 protein.

TRBJ1-5	TRBV23-1	16	CASSQSETDSNQPQHF
TRBJ1-6	TRBV30	17	CAWSEQVDSSYNSPLHF
TRBJ1-6	TRBV16	14	CASSTQGYNSPLHF
TRBJ1-2	TRBV7-3	13	CASSYGRGYGYTF
TRBJ2-2	TRBV3-1/TRBV3-2	15	CASSDRVGLVGELFF
TRBJ2-2	TRBV5-1	14	CASSPQQGTGELFF
TRBJ1-1	TRBV5-1	14	CASSNQGENTEAFF
TRBJ2-4	TRBV7-8	14	CASSRGAGSDIQYF
TRBJ2-2	TRBV5-6	14	CASSLMSNTGELFF
TRBJ1-2	TRBV4-1	15	CASSQGTQVLYGYTF
TRBJ2-6	TRBV25-1	14	CASGTNSGANVLTF
TRBJ1-5	TRBV6-5	13	CASSSGQARPQHF
TRBJ1-5	TRBV2	14	CACQWTGGSQPQHF
TRBJ2-7	TRBV2	13	CASSLPLTYEQYF
TRBJ1-3	TRBV5-5	16	CASSLGGSFSGNTIYF
TRBJ1-1	TRBV30	12	CARNRLGGGAFF
TRBJ2-5	TRBV10-2	12	CASSEPGRTQYF
TRBJ2-3	TRBV11-2	16	CASSLVFQVSTDTQYF
TRBJ2-7	TRBV30	13	CAWSARGLYEQYF
TRBJ2-7	TRBV5-1	13	CATRTGGNYEQYF
TRBJ2-1	TRBV2	13	CASRDLLVDEQFF
TRBJ1-1	TRBV7-3	14	CASSAGQGDTEAFF
TRBJ2-7	TRBV6-2/TRBV6-3	11	CASSYTYEQYF
TRBJ1-2	TRBV3-1/TRBV3-2	14	CASSRDRINYGYTF
TRBJ1-4	TRBV7-8	15	CASSPSGGANEKLFF
TRBJ1-2	TRBV5-1	17	CASSPGRIGQGNYGYTF
TRBJ1-1	TRBV6-1	13	CASSEIGAAEAFF
TRBJ2-1	TRBV18	16	CASSPGLAVNYNEQFF
TRBJ1-2	TRBV6-4	13	CASSLRHVYGYTF
TRBJ2-5	TRBV30	15	CAWGGDSLSGETQYF
TRBJ2-7	TRBV29-1	15	CSVKAGRGFSYEQYF
TRBJ1-2	TRBV2	13	CASSTGTALGYTF
TRBJ1-6	TRBV18	15	CASSFGQGDNSPLHF
TRBJ2-1	TRBV9	16	CASSVDGWSGGGEQFF
TRBJ2-5	TRBV7-2	15	CASSLRRPPQETQYF
TRBJ1-6	TRBV7-3	14	CASASGVRNSPLHF
TRBJ1-2	TRBV15	14	CATSRGAGSYGYTF
TRBJ2-7	TRBV6-5	15	CASSYSAGLSYEQYF
TRBJ1-2	TRBV5-4	11	CASSSAQGVTF
TRBJ2-7	TRBV18	13	CASSRGAADEQYF
TRBJ2-1	TRBV7-9	15	CASSLVGGSYNEQFF
TRBJ2-7	TRBV5-1	13	CASSRQGNYEQYF